The present entry profiles one T cell receptor beta chain with its context. This clone has a count of ten or more. Its antigen remains undetermined. No much larger clonotype is one base removed from it; base qualities were not supplied. The data derive from a study of beta chain features in type 1 diabetes (dated by TCRdb to 2016 to 2019). General notes on the study: Mean age, gender distribution, total cell number and subset yield did not differ between patients and healthy donors. A total of around 110,000,000 sorted cells were examined across all samples, and a strong correlation was observed between cell number per subset and RNA yield. In the study, TCRB repertoires of sorted circulating CD4+ T cell subsets from recently diagnosed type 1 diabetes patients were compared with those of matched healthy donors. Regulatory and stem cell-like memory subsets were isolated from only 8 patients and roughly eight healthy donors, whereas naive and central memory subsets came from all 30 or so donors.

Taken from the germline V gene, the CDR1 and CDR2 loops are MGHRA and YSYEKL. The CDR3 spans 14 residues, from the cysteine through the phenylalanine. Solely the CDR3 DNA is kept, with 42 bases framed from the first base. Trimming at the junction amounts to 0 bases on V and 5 bases on J, and the germline ends lie 10 bases apart. Each donor gave one peripheral blood draw, averaging roughly 0.11 L, which was collected into heparinised tubes. A BD FACSAria II and a panel including CD45RO, CCR7, CD25, CD127, CD95 and CD27 were used to sort naive, central memory, regulatory and stem cell-like memory CD4+ T cells. Purity was above 95% for every sorted population. PBMCs were isolated right away by Lymphoprep density gradient centrifugation and were stained directly, without culture. So that batch effects would be minimized, each experiment stained and sorted samples in pairs, pairing one healthy donor with one patient.

All of the isolated RNA was reverse transcribed with the High Capacity cDNA Reverse Transcription Kit, so expressed TCRB transcripts were sequenced. Naive, central memory and regulatory T cell samples underwent deep immunoSEQ sequencing, averaging about 3.57 million total reads per sample. Sorted cells were lysed in RLT buffer and RNA was extracted with DNase-treated RNeasy Micro or Mini kits, depending on cell number. Each cell subset was processed separately to prevent cross-contamination, with patient and healthy donor samples processed together. Using the immunoSEQ multiplex PCR, TCRB sequences were amplified from cDNA into 87-bp fragments spanning the CDR3 region. The amplicons were sequenced using the Illumina HiSeq platform. The original pipeline was this. Synthetic template baselines were used to correct PCR bias computationally, reads within Hamming distance 2 were collapsed together, and singletons that could not be merged were discarded. By aligning reads against IMGT, V, D and J genes, CDR3 length, and insertions or deletions at six rearrangement sites were assigned. Within each subset, clonotype counts were normalized to the number of sorted cells before true diversity and Gini coefficients were calculated with the tcR R package. The overlap coefficient, calculated on TCRB nucleotide sequences, was used to measure repertoire sharing. TCRdb mirrors the immuneACCESS table, restricted to in-frame sequences. Some clones are absent from its copies; in checked studies, under half trace to an unresolved V gene, and the reason for the others is unknown. The D gene and trimming were derived from the DNA, and the V and J assignments and clone size from that table. The sample includes about 220,000 clones, with approximately 10% observed a single time. Over 1% of the sample goes to the ten largest clones.

Points the paper makes about the study in general: Because cDNA was sequenced instead of genomic DNA, highly expressing activated cells could be over-represented, though the groups showed no difference in activation or CD3 levels. At VDJ recombination sites, patients with type 1 diabetes made fewer insertions and deleted more nucleotides, a pattern implying thymic rearrangement abnormalities. Naive, central memory and regulatory TCRB repertoires appeared to be more similar among patients than among healthy donors. Shorter templates might be favored by PCR, yet because patient and control samples were amplified and corrected together, any such skew would affect both groups equally. Because small numbers of individuals were included in the HLA sub-analyses, any influence of HLA type on TCRB rearrangement was left unresolved. A moderate but significant shortening of TCRB CDR3 length was observed in type 1 diabetes patients in all four CD4+ subsets.

The source of this sequence is a man aged 18 to 29 in good health. This sequence uses TRBV4-1 and TRBJ2-5; the D segment could be TRBD1, given 6 matching bases. The source material was central memory CD4+ T cells from blood. The sequenced DNA: TGCGCCAGCAGCCAAGATCGCAGGGGCGAGACCCAGTACTTC. Its protein product is CASSQDRRGETQYF.